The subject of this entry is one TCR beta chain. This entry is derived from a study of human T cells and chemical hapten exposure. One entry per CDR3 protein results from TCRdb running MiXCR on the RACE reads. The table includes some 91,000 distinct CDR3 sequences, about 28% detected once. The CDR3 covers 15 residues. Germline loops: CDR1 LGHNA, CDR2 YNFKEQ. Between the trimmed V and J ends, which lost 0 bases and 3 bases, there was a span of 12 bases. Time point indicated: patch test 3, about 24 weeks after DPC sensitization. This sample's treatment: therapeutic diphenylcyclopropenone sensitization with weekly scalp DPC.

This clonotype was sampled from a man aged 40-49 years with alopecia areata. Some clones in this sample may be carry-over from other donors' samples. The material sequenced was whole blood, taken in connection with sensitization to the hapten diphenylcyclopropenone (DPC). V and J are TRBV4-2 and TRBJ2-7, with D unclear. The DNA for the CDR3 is TGTGCCAGCAGCCAAGAGAAGCTAGGTATCTACGAGCAGTACTTC. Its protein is CASSQEKLGIYEQYF.